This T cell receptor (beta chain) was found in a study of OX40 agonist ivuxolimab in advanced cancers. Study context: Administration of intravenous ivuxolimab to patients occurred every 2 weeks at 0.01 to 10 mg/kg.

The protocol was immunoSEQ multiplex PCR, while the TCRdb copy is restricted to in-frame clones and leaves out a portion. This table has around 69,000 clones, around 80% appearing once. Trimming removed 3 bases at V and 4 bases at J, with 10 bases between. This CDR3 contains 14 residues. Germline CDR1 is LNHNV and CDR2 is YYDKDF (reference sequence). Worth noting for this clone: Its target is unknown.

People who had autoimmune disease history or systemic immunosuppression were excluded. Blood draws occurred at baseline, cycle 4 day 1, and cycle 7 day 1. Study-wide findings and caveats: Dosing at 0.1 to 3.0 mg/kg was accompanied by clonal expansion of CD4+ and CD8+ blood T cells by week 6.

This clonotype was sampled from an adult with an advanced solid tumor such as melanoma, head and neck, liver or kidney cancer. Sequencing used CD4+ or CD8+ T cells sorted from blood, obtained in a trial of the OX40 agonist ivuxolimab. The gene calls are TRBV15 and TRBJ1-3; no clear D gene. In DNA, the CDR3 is TGTGCCACCAGCAGCCCTAGAGCGGGAAACACCATATATTTT. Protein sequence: CATSSPRAGNTIYF.